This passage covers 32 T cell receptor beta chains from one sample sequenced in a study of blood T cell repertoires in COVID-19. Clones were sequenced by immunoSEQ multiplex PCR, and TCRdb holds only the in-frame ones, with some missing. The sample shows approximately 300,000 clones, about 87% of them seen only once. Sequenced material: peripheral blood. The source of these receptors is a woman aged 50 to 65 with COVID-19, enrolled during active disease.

The CDR3 reads CASSVGSTAPQTQYF. In DNA, the CDR3 is TGTGCCAGCAGCGTAGGGTCAACAGCCCCCCAGACCCAGTACTTC. The chain couples TRBV9 to TRBJ2-5; D uncertain. V was cut by 0 bases and J by 6 bases, with 15 bases left in between. This CDR3 spans 15 amino acids. The germline gives CDR1 SGDLS, CDR2 YYNGEE.

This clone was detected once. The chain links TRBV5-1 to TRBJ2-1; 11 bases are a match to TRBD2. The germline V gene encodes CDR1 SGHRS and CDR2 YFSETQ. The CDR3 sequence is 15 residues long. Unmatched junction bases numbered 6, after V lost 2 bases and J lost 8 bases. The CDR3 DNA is TGCGCCAGCAGCTTAACTAGCGGGAGAGGCCATGAGCAGTTCTTC. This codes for CASSLTSGRGHEQFF.

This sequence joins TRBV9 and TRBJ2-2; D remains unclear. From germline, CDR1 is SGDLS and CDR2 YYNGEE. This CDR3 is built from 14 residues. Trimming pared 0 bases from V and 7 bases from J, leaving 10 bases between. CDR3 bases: TGTGCCAGCAGCGTAGATCTAGTGGACGGGGAGCTGTTTTTT. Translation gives CASSVDLVDGELFF.

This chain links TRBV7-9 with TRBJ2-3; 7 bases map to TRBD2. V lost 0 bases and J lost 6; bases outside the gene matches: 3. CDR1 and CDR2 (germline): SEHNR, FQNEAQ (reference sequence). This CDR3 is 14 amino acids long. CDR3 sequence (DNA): TGTGCCAGCAGCTTAGCGGGAGGGTACGATACGCAGTATTTT. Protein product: CASSLAGGYDTQYF.

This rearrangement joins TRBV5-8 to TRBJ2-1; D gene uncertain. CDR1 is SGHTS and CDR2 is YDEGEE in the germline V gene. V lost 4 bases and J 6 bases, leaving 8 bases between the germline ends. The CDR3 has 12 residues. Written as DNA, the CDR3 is TGTGCCAGCAGCCTGGTGGCCAATGAGCAGTTCTTC. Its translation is CASSLVANEQFF.

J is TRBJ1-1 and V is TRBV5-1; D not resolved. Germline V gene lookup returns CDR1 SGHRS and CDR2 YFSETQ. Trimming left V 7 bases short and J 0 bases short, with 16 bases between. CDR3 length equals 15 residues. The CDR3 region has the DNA TGCGCCAGCGGGTCGGGAGGGTCCATGAACACTGAAGCTTTCTTT. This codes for CASGSGGSMNTEAFF.

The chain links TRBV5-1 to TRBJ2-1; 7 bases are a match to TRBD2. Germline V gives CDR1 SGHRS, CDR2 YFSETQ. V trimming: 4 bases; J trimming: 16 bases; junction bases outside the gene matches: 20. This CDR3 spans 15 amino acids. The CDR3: CASSPASFAGEAFFF. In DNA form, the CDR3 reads TGCGCCAGCAGCCCGGCTTCCTTCGCGGGAGAGGCTTTCTTCTTC.

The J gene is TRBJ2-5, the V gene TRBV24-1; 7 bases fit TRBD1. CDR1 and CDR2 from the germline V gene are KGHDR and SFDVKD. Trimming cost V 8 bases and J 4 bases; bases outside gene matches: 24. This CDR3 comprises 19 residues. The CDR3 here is CATTVTPVTTGDIGETQYF. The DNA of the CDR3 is TGTGCCACCACAGTTACCCCAGTAACCACAGGGGACATCGGAGAGACCCAGTACTTC.

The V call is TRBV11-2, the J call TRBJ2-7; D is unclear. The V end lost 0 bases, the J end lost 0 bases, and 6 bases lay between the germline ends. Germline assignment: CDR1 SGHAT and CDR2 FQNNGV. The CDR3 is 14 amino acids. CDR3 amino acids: CASSLEPTSYEQYF. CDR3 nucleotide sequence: TGTGCCAGCAGCTTAGAGCCTACCTCCTACGAGCAGTACTTC.

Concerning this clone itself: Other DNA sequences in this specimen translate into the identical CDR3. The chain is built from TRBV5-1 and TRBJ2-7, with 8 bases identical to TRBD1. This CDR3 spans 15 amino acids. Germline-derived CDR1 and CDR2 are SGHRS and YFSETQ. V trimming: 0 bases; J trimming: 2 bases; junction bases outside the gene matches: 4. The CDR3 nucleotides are TGCGCCAGCAGCTTGGGAGGGACAGGAGCCTACGAGCAGTACTTC. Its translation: CASSLGGTGAYEQYF.

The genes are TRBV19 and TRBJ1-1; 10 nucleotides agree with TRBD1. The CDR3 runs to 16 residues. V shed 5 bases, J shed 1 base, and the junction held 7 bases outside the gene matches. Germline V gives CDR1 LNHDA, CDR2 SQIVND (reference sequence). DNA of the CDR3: TGTGCCAGTAGTTCATCCCGGGACAGGGGGAACACTGAAGCTTTCTTT. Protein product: CASSSSRDRGNTEAFF.

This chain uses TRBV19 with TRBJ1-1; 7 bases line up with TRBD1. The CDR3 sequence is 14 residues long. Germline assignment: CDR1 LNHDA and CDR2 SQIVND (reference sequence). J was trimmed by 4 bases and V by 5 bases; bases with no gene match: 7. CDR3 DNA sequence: TGTGCCAGTAGTTTACGACAGGGAGGCACTGAAGCTTTCTTT. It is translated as CASSLRQGGTEAFF.

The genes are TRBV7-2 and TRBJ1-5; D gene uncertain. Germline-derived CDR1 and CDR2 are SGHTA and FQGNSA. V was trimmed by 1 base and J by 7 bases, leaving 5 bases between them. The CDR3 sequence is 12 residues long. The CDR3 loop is CASSLVLQPQHF. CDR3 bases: TGTGCCAGCAGCTTAGTTCTGCAGCCCCAGCATTTT.

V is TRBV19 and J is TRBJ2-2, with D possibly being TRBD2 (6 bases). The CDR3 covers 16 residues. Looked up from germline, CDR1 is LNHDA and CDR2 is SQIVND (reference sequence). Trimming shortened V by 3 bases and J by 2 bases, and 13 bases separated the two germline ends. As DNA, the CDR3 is TGTGCCAGTAGTATCCCGGCTAGCGCAAACACCGGGGAGCTGTTTTTT. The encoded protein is CASSIPASANTGELFF.

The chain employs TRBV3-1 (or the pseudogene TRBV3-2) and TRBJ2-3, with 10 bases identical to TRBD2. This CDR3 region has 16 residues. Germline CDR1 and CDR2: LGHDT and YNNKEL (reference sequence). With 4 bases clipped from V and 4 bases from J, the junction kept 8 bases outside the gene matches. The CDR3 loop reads CASSRTRGTSADTQYF. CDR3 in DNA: TGTGCCAGCAGCCGCACAAGAGGGACTAGCGCAGATACGCAGTATTTT.

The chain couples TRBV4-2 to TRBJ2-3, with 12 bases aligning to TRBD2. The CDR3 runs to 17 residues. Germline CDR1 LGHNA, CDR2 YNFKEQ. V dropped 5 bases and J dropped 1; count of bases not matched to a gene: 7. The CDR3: CASSLLAGGRGTDTQYF. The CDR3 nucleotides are TGTGCCAGCAGCTTGCTAGCGGGAGGGCGGGGCACAGATACGCAGTATTTT.

The CDR3 DNA is TGTGCCAGTAGTATTCTTGCTGGGGCAGGAAACACCATATATTTT. This encodes CASSILAGAGNTIYF. The genes are TRBV19 and TRBJ1-3; possible D gene TRBD1, 5 bases. This CDR3 has 15 amino acids. CDR1 is LNHDA and CDR2 is SQIVND in the germline V gene (reference sequence). Trimming shortened V by 3 bases and J by 4 bases, and 13 bases separated the two germline ends.

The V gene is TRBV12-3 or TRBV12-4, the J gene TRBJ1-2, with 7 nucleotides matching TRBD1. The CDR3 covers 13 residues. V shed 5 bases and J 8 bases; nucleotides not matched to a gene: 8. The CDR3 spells CASSRDRVGGYTF. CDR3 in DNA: TGTGCCAGCAGTCGTGACAGGGTAGGAGGCTACACCTTC.

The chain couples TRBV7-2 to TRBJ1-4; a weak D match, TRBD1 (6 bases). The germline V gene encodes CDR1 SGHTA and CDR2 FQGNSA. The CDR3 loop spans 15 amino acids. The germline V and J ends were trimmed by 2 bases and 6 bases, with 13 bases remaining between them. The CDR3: CASSLIDRTDEKLFF. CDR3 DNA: TGTGCCAGCAGCTTAATCGACAGGACGGATGAAAAACTGTTTTTT. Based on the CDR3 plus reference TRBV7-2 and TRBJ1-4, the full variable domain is GAGVSQSPSNKVTEKGKDVELRCDPISGHTALYWYRQSLGQGLEFLIYFQGNSAPDKSGLPSDRFSAERTGGSVSTLTIQRTQQEDSAVYLCASSLIDRTDEKLFFGSGTQLSVL.

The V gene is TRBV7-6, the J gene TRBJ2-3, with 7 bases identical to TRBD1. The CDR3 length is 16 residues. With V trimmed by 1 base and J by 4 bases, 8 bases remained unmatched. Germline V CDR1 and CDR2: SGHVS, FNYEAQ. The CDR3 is CASSLEGARRSDTQYF. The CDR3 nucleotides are TGTGCCAGCAGCTTAGAGGGGGCGCGTAGGTCAGATACGCAGTATTTT.

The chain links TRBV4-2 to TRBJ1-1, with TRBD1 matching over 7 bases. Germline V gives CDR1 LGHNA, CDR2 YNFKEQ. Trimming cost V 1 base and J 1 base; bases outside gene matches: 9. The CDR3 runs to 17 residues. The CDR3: CASSQGVRGLGNTEAFF. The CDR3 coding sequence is TGTGCCAGCAGCCAAGGTGTCAGGGGGTTGGGGAACACTGAAGCTTTCTTT.

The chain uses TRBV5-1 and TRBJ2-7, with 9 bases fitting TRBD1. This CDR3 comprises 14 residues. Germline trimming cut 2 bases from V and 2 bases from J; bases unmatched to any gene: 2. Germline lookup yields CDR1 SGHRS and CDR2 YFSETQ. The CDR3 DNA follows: TGCGCCAGCAGCTTTGGGACAGGGACCTACGAGCAGTACTTC. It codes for CASSFGTGTYEQYF.

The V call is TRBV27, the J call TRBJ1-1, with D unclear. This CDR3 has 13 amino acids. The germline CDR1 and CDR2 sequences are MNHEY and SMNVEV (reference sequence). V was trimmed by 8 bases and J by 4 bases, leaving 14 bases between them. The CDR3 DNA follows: TGTGCCAGCTTCCCGGGGTGGGGCACTGAAGCTTTCTTT. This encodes CASFPGWGTEAFF.

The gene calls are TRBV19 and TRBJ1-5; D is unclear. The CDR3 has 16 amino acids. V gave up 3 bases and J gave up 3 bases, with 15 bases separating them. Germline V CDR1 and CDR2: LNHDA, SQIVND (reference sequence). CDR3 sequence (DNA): TGTGCCAGTAGTATGGAGGGCCCGAGGGACAATCAGCCCCAGCATTTT. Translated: CASSMEGPRDNQPQHF.

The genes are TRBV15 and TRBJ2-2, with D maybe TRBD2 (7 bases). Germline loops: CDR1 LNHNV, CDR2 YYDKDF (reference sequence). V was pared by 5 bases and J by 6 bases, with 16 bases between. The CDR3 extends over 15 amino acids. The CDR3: CATSGGGRAPGELFF. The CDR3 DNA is TGTGCCACCAGCGGAGGGGGGAGGGCCCCCGGGGAGCTGTTTTTT.

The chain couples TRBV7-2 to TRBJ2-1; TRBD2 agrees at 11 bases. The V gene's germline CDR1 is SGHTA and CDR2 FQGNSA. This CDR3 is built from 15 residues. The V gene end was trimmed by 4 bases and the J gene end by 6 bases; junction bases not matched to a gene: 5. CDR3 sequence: CASSWLAGGLNEQFF. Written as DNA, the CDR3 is TGTGCCAGCAGCTGGCTAGCGGGAGGACTCAATGAGCAGTTCTTC.

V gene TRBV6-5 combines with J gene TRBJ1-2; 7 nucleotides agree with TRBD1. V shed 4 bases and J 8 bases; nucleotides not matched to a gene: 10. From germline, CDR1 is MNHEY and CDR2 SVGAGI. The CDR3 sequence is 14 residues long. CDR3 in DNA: TGTGCCAGCAGTTCACAGGGGCCCCAGGGGGGCTACACCTTC. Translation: CASSSQGPQGGYTF.

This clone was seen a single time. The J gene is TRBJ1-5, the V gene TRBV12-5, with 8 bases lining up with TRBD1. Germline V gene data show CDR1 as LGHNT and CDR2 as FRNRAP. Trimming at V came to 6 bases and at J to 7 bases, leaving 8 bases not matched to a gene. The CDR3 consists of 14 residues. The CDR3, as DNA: TGTGCTAGTGGCACCGGACAGGGAGGACAGCCCCAGCATTTT. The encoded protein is CASGTGQGGQPQHF.

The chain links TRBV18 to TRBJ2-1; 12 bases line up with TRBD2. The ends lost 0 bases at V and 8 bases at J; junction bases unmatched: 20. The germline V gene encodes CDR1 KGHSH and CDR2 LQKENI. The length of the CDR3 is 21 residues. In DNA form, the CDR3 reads TGTGCCAGCTCACCACCGCGGAAACCGGGACTAGCGGGCTTCCAGGGGGATGAGCAGTTCTTC. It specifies CASSPPRKPGLAGFQGDEQFF.

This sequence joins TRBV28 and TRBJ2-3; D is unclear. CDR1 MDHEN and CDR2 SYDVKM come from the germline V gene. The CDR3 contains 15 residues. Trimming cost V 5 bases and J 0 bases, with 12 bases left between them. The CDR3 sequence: CASSNVVPSTDTQYF. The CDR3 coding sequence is TGTGCCAGCAGTAACGTAGTACCTAGCACAGATACGCAGTATTTT.

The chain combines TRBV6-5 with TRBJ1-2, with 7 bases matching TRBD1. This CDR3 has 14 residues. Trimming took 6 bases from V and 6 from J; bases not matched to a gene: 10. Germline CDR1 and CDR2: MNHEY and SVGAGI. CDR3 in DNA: TGTGCCAGCAGCCGTAAGACAGGGAGGCATGGCTACACCTTC. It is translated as CASSRKTGRHGYTF.

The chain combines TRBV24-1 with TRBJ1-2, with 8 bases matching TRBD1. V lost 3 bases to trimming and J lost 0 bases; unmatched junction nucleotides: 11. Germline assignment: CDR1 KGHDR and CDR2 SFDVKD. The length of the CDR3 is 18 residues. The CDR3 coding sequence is TGTGCCACCAGTGATACCCGAGACAGGGGAGCCTCTAACTATGGCTACACCTTC. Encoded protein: CATSDTRDRGASNYGYTF.